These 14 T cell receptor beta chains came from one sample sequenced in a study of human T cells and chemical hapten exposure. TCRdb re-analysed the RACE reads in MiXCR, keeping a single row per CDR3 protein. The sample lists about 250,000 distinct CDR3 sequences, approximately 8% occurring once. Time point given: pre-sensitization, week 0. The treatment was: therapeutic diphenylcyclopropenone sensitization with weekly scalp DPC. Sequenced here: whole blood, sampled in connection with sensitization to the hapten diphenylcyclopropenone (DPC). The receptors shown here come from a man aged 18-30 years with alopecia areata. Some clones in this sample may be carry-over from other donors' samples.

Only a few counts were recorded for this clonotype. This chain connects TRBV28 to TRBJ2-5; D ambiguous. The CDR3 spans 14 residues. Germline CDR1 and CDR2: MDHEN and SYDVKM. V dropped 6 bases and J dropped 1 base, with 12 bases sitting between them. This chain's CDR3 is CASRPRRPQETQYF. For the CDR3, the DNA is TGTGCCAGCAGACCCAGGCGTCCCCAAGAGACCCAGTACTTC.

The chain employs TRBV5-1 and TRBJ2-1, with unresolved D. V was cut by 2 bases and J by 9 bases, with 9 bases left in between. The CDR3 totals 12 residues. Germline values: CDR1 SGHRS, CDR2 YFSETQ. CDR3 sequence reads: CASSLALSEQFF. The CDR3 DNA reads TGCGCCAGCAGCTTAGCCCTAAGTGAGCAGTTCTTC.

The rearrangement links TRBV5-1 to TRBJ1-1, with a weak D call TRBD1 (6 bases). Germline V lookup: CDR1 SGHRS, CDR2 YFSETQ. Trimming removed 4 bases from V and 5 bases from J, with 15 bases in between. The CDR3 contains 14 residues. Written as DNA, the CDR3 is TGCGCCAGCAGCACCTACAGGGACGGGACTGAAGCTTTCTTT. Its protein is CASSTYRDGTEAFF. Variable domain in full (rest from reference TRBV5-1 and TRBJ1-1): KAGVTQTPRYLIKTRGQQVTLSCSPISGHRSVSWYQQTPGQGLQFLFEYFSETQRNKGNFPGRFSGRQFSNSRSEMNVSTLELGDSALYLCASSTYRDGTEAFFGQGTRLTVV.

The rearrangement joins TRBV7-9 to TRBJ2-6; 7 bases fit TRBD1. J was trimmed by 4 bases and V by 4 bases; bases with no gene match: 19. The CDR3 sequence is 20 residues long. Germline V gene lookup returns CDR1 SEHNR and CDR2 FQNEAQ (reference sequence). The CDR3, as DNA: TGTGCCAGCAGCTCCAAGAGGCACGCCCAACAGGGGACCGGGGCCAACGTCCTGACTTTC. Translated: CASSSKRHAQQGTGANVLTF.

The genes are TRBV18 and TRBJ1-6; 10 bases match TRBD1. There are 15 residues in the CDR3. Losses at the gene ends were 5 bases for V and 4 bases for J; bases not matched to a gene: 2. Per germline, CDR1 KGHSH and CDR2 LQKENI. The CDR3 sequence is CASSMDRGYNSPLHF. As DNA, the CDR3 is TGTGCCAGCTCAATGGACAGGGGGTATAATTCACCCCTCCACTTT.

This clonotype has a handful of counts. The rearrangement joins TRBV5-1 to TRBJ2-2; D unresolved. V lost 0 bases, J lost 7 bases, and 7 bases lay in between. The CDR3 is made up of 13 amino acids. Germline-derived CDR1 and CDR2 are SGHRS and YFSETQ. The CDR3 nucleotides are TGCGCCAGCAGCTTGGCCGGTTTCGGGGAGCTGTTTTTT. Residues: CASSLAGFGELFF.

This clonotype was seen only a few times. CDR3 coding DNA: TGTGCCAGCAGTGAGGGACACCTCGACGGCAGTCAGCCCCAGCATTTT. This encodes CASSEGHLDGSQPQHF. This rearrangement joins TRBV6-1 to TRBJ1-5; TRBD1 might be the D (6 bases). The ends were cut back, 3 bases at V and 6 bases at J, with 18 bases in the middle. The V gene's germline CDR1 is MNHNS and CDR2 SASEGT. The CDR3 length is 16 residues.

In nucleotides, the CDR3 is TGCAGCGTTGAAGACCGGGACCAGTATTTT. As protein: CSVEDRDQYF. The chain is built from TRBV29-1 and TRBJ2-3; D may be TRBD1 or TRBD2 (5 bases each). With 0 bases removed from V and 12 bases from J, the gap between germline ends came to 7 bases. There are 10 residues in the CDR3. Germline loops: CDR1 SQVTM, CDR2 ANQGSEA.

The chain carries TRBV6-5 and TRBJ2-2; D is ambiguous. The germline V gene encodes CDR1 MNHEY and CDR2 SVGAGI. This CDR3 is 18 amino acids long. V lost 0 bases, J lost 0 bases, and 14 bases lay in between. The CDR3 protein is CASSYSKQLRANTGELFF. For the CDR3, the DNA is TGTGCCAGCAGTTACTCGAAACAGTTACGCGCGAACACCGGGGAGCTGTTTTTT.

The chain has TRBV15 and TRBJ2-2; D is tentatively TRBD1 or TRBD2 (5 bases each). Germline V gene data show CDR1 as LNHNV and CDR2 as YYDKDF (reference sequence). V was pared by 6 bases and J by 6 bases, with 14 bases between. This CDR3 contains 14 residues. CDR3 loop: CATRGTAGAGELFF. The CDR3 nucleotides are TGTGCCACCAGAGGGACGGCCGGCGCCGGGGAGCTGTTTTTT.

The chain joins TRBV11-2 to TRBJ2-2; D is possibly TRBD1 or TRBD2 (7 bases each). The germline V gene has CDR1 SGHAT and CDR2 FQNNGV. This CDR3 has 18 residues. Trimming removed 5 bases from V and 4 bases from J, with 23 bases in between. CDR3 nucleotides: TGTGCCAGCAGCCCCCTTGGAGGGAGGGGGCTTATCACCGGGGAGCTGTTTTTT. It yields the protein CASSPLGGRGLITGELFF.

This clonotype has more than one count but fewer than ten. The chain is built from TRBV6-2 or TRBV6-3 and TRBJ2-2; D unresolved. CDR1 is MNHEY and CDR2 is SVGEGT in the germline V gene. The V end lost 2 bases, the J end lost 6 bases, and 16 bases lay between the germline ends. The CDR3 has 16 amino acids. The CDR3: CASSYPGLFASGELFF. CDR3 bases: TGTGCCAGCAGTTACCCGGGTCTGTTCGCTTCCGGGGAGCTGTTTTTT.

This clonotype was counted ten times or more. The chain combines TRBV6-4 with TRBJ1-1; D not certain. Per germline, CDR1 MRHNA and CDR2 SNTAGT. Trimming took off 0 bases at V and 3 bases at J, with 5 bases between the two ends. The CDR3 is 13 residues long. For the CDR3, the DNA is TGTGCCAGCAGTGACTCGAGGGACACTGAAGCTTTCTTT. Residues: CASSDSRDTEAFF.

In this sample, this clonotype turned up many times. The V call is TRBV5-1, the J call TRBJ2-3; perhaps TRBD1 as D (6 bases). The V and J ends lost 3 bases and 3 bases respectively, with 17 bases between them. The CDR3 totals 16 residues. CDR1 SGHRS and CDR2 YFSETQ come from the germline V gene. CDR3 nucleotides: TGCGCCAGCAGCTCCACCGGGACAAGCTCGACAGATACGCAGTATTTT. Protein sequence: CASSSTGTSSTDTQYF.